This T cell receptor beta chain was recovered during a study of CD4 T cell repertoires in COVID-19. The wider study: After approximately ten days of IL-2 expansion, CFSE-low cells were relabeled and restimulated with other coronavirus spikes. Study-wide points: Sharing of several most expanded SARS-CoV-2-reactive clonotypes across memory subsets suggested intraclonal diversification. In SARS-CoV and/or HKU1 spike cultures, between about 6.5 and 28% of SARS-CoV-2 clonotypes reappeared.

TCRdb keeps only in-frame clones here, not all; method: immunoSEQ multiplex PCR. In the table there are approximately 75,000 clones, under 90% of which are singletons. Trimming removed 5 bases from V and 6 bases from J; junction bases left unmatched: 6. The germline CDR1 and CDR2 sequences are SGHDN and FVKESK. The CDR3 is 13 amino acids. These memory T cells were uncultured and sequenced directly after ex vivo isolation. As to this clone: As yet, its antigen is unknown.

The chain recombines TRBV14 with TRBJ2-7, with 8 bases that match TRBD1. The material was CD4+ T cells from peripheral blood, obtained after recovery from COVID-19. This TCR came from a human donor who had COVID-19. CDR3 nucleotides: TGTGCCAGCAGCTCAACCGGGACAGGCGAGCAGTACTTC. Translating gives CASSSTGTGEQYF.